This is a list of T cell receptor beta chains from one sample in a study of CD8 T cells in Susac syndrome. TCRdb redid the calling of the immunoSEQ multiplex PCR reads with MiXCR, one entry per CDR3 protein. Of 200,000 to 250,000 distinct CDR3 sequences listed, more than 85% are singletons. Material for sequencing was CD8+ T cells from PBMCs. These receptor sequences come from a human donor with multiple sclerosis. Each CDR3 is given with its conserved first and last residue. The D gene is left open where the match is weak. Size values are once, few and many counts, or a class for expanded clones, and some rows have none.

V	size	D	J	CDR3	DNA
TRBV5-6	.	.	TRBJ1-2	CASSLDGRGYTF	TGTGCCAGCAGCTTGGACGGTCGAGGCTACACCTTC
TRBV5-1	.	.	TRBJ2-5	CASSPTGHAIETQYF	TGCGCCAGCAGCCCCACGGGACATGCAATCGAGACCCAGTACTTC
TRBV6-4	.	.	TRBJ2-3	CASSDMVGPTDTQYF	TGTGCCAGCAGTGACATGGTGGGCCCAACAGATACGCAGTATTTT
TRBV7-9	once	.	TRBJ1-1	CASIRQRNTEAFF	TGTGCCAGCATCCGACAAAGGAACACTGAAGCTTTCTTT
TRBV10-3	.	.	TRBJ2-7	CTGGNGGEQYF	TGTACCGGGGGCAACGGTGGCGAGCAGTACTTC
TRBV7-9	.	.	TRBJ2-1	CASSSEAGSHNEQFF	TGTGCCAGCAGCTCCGAGGCAGGGAGCCACAATGAGCAGTTCTTC
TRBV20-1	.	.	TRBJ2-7	CSATGAFAYEQYF	TGCAGTGCGACGGGAGCCTTCGCCTACGAGCAGTACTTC
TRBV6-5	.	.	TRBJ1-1	CASSQTGTYPEEAFF	TGTGCCAGCAGTCAAACCGGGACCTATCCCGAGGAAGCTTTCTTT
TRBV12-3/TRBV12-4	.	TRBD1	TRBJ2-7	CASSPRADRGYPYEQYF	TGTGCCAGCAGTCCGAGAGCGGACAGGGGGTACCCCTACGAGCAGTACTTC
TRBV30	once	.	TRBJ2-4	CAWSPDSGDIQYF	TGTGCCTGGAGTCCCGATAGTGGGGACATTCAGTACTTC
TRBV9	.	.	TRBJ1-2	CASSVDGRVNYGYTF	TGTGCCAGCAGCGTAGACGGCAGGGTTAACTATGGCTACACCTTC
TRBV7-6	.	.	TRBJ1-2	CASSPENVDYYGYTF	TGTGCCAGCAGCCCTGAGAACGTGGACTACTATGGCTACACCTTC
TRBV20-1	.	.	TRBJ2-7	CSASFQTLSPYEQYF	TGCAGTGCTAGTTTCCAGACCCTAAGTCCCTACGAGCAGTACTTC
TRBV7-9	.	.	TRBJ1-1	CASSTPYNTEAFF	TGTGCCAGCTCGACACCTTACAACACTGAAGCTTTCTTT
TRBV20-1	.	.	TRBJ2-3	CSARDMEGWLDTQYF	TGCAGTGCTAGAGATATGGAGGGGTGGCTAGATACGCAGTATTTT
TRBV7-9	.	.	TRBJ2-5	CASSGEGRERETQYF	TGTGCCAGCTCTGGAGAGGGGCGGGAACGAGAGACCCAGTACTTC
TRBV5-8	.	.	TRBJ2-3	CASSLYPIQGTDTQYF	TGTGCCAGCAGCTTGTATCCTATTCAGGGCACAGATACGCAGTATTTT
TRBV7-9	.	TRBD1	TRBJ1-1	CASSLAGTGERAFF	TGTGCCAGCAGCTTAGCCGGGACAGGAGAAAGGGCTTTCTTT
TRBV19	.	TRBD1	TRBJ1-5	CASSRQGASNQPQHF	TGTGCCAGTAGTCGACAGGGGGCTAGCAATCAGCCCCAGCATTTT
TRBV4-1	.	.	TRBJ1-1	CASSQPPRGPDTEAFF	TGCGCCAGCAGCCAACCTCCCCGGGGCCCGGACACTGAAGCTTTCTTT
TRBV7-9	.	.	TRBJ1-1	CASSLGQSGNTEAFF	TGTGCCAGCAGCTTGGGGCAGAGTGGGAACACTGAAGCTTTCTTT
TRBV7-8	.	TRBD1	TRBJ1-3	CASSEGQLSSGNTIYF	TGTGCCAGCAGCGAGGGACAGTTAAGCTCTGGAAACACCATATATTTT
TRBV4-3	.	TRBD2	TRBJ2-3	CASSQFWAGATDTQYF	TGCGCCAGCAGCCAATTCTGGGCGGGAGCCACAGATACGCAGTATTTT
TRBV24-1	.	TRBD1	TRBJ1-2	CATSELTGTGHYGYTF	TGTGCCACCAGTGAACTTACCGGGACAGGGCACTATGGCTACACCTTC
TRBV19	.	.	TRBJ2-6	CASSRGDISSGANVLTF	TGTGCCAGTAGTAGGGGGGACATCTCCTCTGGGGCCAACGTCCTGACTTTC
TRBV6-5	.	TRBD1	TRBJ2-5	CASSYLDRGQGETQYF	TGTGCCAGCAGTTACCTAGACAGGGGGCAGGGGGAGACCCAGTACTTC
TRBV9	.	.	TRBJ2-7	CASSVGLGDYEQYF	TGTGCCAGCAGCGTAGGGTTGGGGGACTACGAGCAGTACTTC
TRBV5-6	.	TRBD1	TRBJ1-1	CASITGTGGLVTEAFF	TGTGCCAGCATTACCGGGACAGGGGGCCTGGTAACTGAAGCTTTCTTT
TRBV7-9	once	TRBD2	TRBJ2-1	CASTWGLAGNNEQFF	TGTGCCAGCACCTGGGGGCTAGCGGGTAACAATGAGCAGTTCTTC
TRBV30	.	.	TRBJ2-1	CAWSRVAYEQFF	TGTGCCTGGAGTAGAGTAGCGTATGAGCAGTTCTTC
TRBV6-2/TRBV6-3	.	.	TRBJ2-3	CASSGGAITDTQYF	TGTGCCAGCAGTGGTGGGGCCATTACAGATACGCAGTATTTT
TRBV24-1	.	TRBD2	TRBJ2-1	CATSDSTSKKDEQFF	TGTGCCACCAGTGATTCGACTAGCAAGAAGGATGAGCAGTTCTTC
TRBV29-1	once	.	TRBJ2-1	CSGWLNQGTGEQFF	TGCAGCGGGTGGCTGAACCAAGGTACGGGAGAGCAGTTCTTC
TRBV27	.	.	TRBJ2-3	CASSLIWQGVRPTDTQYF	TGTGCCAGCAGTTTAATATGGCAGGGCGTTCGACCCACAGATACGCAGTATTTT
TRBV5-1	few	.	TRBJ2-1	CASSLGDRRLFF	TGCGCCAGCAGCCTGGGGGACCGCAGGCTGTTCTTC
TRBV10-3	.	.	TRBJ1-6	CAISSGGGNSPLHF	TGTGCCATCAGCTCTGGGGGCGGTAATTCACCCCTCCACTTT
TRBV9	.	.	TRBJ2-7	CASGKEGSSYEQYF	TGTGCCAGCGGCAAGGAGGGCAGCTCCTACGAGCAGTACTTC
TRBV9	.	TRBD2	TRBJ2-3	CASSGSGGTDTQYF	TGTGCCAGCAGCGGTAGCGGGGGCACAGATACGCAGTATTTT
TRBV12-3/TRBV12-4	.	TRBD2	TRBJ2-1	CASSASLAGDVNEQFF	TGTGCCAGCAGTGCGTCACTAGCGGGAGATGTCAATGAGCAGTTCTTC
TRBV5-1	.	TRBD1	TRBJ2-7	CASSLSWTGTAYEQYF	TGCGCCAGCAGCCTCAGCTGGACAGGGACAGCCTACGAGCAGTACTTC
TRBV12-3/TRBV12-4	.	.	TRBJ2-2	CASDTGIGELFF	TGTGCCAGCGACACAGGGATCGGGGAGCTGTTTTTT
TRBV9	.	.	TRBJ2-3	CASSAGALRTQYF	TGTGCCAGCAGCGCTGGAGCCCTTCGAACGCAGTATTTT
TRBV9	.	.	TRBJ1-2	CASSGGGGPLWTF	TGTGCCAGCAGCGGGGGCGGGGGGCCGCTTTGGACCTTC
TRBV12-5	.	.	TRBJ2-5	CASGLVGLEETQYF	TGTGCTAGTGGTTTGGTGGGACTTGAAGAGACCCAGTACTTC
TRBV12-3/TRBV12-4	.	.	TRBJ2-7	CASRRQDSYEQYF	TGTGCCAGCAGACGTCAGGATTCCTACGAGCAGTACTTC